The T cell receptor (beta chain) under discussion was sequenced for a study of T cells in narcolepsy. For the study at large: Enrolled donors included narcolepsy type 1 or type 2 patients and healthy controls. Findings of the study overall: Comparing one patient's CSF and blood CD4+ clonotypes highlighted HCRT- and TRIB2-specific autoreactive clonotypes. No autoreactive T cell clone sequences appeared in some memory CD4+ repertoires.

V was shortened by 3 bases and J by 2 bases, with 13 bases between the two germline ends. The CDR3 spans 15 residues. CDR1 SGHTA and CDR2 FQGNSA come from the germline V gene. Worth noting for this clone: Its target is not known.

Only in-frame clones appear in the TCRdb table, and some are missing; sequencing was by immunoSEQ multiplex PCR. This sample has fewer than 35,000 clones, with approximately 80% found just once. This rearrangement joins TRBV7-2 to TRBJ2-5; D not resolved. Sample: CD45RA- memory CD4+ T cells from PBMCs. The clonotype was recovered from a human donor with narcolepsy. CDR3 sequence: CASSFLGRPQETQYF. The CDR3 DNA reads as TGTGCCAGCAGCTTCCTCGGGCGCCCACAAGAGACCCAGTACTTC.